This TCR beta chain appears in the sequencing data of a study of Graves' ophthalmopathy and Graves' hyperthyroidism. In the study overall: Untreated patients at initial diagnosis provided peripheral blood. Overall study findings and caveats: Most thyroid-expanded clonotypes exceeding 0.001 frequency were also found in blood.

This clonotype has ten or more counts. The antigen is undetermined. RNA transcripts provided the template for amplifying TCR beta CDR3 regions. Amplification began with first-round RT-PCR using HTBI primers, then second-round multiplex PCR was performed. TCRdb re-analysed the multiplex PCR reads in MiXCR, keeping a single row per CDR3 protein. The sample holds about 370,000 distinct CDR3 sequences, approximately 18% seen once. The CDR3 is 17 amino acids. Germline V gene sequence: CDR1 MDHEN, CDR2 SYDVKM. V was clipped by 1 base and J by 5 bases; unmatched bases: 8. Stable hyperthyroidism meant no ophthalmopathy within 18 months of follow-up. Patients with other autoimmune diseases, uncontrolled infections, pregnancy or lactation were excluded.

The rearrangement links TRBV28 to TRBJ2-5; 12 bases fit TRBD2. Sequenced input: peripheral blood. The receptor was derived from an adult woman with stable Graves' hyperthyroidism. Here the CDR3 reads CASSLLPSGRDWETQYF. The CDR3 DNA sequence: TGTGCCAGCAGTTTATTACCTAGCGGGAGGGATTGGGAGACCCAGTACTTC.